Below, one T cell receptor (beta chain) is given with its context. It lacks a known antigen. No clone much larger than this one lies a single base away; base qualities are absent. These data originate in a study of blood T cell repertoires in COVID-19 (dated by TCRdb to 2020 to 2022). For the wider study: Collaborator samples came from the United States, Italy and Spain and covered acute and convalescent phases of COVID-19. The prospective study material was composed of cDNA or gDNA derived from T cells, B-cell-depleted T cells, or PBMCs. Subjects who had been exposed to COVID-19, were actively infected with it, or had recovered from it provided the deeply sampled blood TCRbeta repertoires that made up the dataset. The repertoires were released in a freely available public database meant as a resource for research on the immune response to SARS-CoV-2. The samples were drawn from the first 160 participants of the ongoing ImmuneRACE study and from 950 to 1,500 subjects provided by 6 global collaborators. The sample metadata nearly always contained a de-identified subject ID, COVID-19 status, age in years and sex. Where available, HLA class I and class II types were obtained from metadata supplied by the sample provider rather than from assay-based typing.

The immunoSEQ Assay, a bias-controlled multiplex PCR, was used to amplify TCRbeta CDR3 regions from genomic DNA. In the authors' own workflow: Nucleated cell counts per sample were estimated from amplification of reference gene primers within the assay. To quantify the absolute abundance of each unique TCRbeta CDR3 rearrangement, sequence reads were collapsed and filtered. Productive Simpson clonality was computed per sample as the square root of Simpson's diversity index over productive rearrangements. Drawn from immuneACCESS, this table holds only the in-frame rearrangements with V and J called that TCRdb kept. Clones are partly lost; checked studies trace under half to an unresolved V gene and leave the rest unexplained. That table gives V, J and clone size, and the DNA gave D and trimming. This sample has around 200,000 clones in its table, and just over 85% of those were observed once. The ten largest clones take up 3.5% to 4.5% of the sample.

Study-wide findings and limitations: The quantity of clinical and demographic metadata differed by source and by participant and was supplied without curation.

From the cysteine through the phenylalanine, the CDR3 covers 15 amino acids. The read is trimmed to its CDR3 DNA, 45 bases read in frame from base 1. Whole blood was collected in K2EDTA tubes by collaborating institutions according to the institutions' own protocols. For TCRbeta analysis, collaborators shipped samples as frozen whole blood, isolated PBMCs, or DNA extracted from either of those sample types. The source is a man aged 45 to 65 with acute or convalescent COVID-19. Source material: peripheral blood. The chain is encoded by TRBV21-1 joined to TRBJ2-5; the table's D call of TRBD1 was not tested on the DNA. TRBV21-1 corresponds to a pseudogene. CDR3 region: CASSSRQGLRETQYF. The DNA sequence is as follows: TGTGCCAGCAGCTCGAGGCAGGGATTGAGGGAGACCCAGTACTTC.